This passage covers 3 T cell receptor beta chains from one sample sequenced in a study of PD-L1 blockade in urothelial cancer. Using immunoSEQ multiplex PCR, the repertoire was profiled, and TCRdb retains in-frame clones only, with some absent. The sample consists of tens of thousands of clones, roughly 90% of them appearing once. Specimen: PBMCs, collected around atezolizumab (anti-PD-L1) treatment. These receptor sequences come from a man aged 60-69 years with urothelial cancer.

This sequence joins TRBV6-4 and TRBJ2-1; tentatively, D is TRBD2 (5 bases). The CDR3 spans 12 residues. Trimming took off 0 bases at V and 10 bases at J, with 7 bases between the two ends. Germline values: CDR1 MRHNA, CDR2 SNTAGT. This CDR3 reads CASSDSGEEQFF. The DNA of the CDR3 is TGTGCCAGCAGTGACTCTGGGGAGGAGCAGTTCTTC.

The J gene is TRBJ2-5, the V gene TRBV5-8, with 13 bases aligning to TRBD2. CDR3 size: 16 residues. The J segment lost 2 bases and the V segment lost 5 bases, leaving 6 bases of the junction unmatched. Germline CDR1 reads SGHTS; CDR2 reads YDEGEE. CDR3 residues: CASRYGLAGAQETQYF. The CDR3 nucleotides are TGTGCCAGCAGATACGGACTAGCGGGGGCACAAGAGACCCAGTACTTC.

By share, this clone ranks as medium-sized. V and J are TRBV2 and TRBJ1-2, with a tentative D call TRBD1 (5 bases). The V end was cut by 2 bases, the J end by 1 base, with 11 bases between. Germline CDR1 and CDR2: SNHLY and FYNNEI. This CDR3 is built from 15 residues. The CDR3 bases are TGTGCCAGCAGTGAAAGGCAGGGTGGTAACTATGGCTACACCTTC. This gives the protein CASSERQGGNYGYTF.